The 20 T cell receptor beta chains in this list originate from one sample, sequenced in a study of T cell clusters in autoimmune cytopenias. TRB was amplified by touch-down multiplex PCR, primer pools A and B combined. TCRdb reanalyzed the multiplex PCR reads and collapses them to one entry per CDR3 protein, without DNA. This sample's table reports 5,100 or so distinct CDR3 sequences. TRB amplification used approximately 250 ng of peripheral blood genomic DNA. Sequenced input: peripheral blood. These receptors originate from a human donor with an autoimmune cytopenia or autoimmune hepatitis (not recorded which).

The chain recombines TRBV4-1 with TRBJ1-2. The CDR3 runs to 15 residues. Germline CDR1 MGHRA, CDR2 YSYEKL. This CDR3 reads CASSQRYVLPYGYTF.

This chain links TRBV13 with TRBJ2-3; TCRdb proposes TRBD1, but this gene call is untestable without DNA. Germline CDR1 and CDR2: PRHDT and FYEKMQ (reference sequence). The CDR3 is 18 residues long. CDR3 residues: CASSLRSRRGAGTDTQYF.

The genes are TRBV12-3 or TRBV12-4 and TRBJ1-4; the D gene TCRdb calls, TRBD1, cannot be checked with no DNA. The CDR3 runs 13 residues. CDR3 protein: CASTKRGQKKLFF.

This clonotype is deemed medium-sized by its frequency. V and J are TRBV27 and TRBJ2-6. The CDR3 totals 14 residues. Germline lookup yields CDR1 MNHEY and CDR2 SMNVEV (reference sequence). CDR3 amino acids: CASSLYAGANVLTF.

This clonotype ranks as medium-sized in terms of frequency. The rearrangement uses TRBV29-1 and TRBJ1-2; the TRBD1 assignment by TCRdb is unverifiable without DNA. There are 12 residues in the CDR3. Germline V gives CDR1 SQVTM, CDR2 ANQGSEA. The CDR3 region is CSVELGANGYTF. The whole variable domain, filled in from reference TRBV29-1 and TRBJ1-2, reads SAVISQKPSRDICQRGTSLTIQCQVDSQVTMMFWYRQQPGQSLTLIATANQGSEATYESGFVIDKFPISRPNLTFSTLTVSNMSPEDSSIYLCSVELGANGYTFGSGTRLTVV.

This clonotype is identified as medium-sized from frequency. The rearrangement links TRBV5-4 to TRBJ1-6; no DNA is available, so the TRBD1 call from TCRdb remains unchecked. CDR3 size: 13 residues. Per germline, CDR1 SGHNT and CDR2 YYREEE (reference sequence). The CDR3 reads CASSPPGGSPLHF.

V usage is TRBV7-9 and J usage is TRBJ2-3; TCRdb's D call, TRBD1, is unchecked because there is no DNA. Looked up from germline, CDR1 is SEHNR and CDR2 is FQNEAQ (reference sequence). There are 16 residues in the CDR3. CDR3 amino acids: CASSFGTGDSTDTQYF.

This clonotype is deemed medium-sized by its frequency. The chain recombines TRBV7-2 with TRBJ2-1. The length of the CDR3 is 11 residues. Germline V gene lookup returns CDR1 SGHTA and CDR2 FQGNSA. The CDR3 reads CASSLTDEQFF.

This clonotype is labeled large based on frequency. CDR3 residues: CSARAATGINYGYTF. The V and J genes are TRBV20-1 and TRBJ1-2; without DNA, the TCRdb call of TRBD1 cannot be checked. Per germline, CDR1 DFQATT and CDR2 SNEGSKA (reference sequence). The CDR3 sequence is 15 residues long.

This clonotype is called medium-sized based on its frequency. The chain couples TRBV7-6 to TRBJ1-2; TCRdb gives TRBD1 as the D gene, but with no DNA this cannot be confirmed. This CDR3 is built from 14 residues. Germline CDR1 and CDR2: SGHVS and FNYEAQ. CDR3 sequence: CASSLTPGGDGYTF.

In terms of frequency, this clonotype is medium-sized (0.01 to 0.1%). The chain employs TRBV30 and TRBJ1-1; TCRdb reports TRBD1, a call that lacks DNA to check it against. The CDR3 has 12 amino acids. CDR1 is GTSNPN and CDR2 is SVGIG in the germline V gene (reference sequence). CDR3 residues: CAWRQGWTEAFF.

This clonotype is called medium-sized based on its frequency. This chain links TRBV11-3 with TRBJ2-7; TCRdb outputs TRBD1, but without DNA this stays unchecked. This CDR3 spans 13 amino acids. The V gene's germline CDR1 is SGHNT and CDR2 YENEEA. CDR3 loop: CASSLAQGYEQYF.

By frequency, this clonotype registers medium-sized. The rearrangement joins TRBV7-6 to TRBJ2-3; the TCRdb D gene call, TRBD1, has no DNA to confirm it. The CDR3 spans 16 residues. In germline, CDR1 is SGHVS, CDR2 FNYEAQ. The CDR3: CASSLGSGISVDTQYF.

The chain links TRBV18 to TRBJ2-6; TCRdb selects TRBD2, and the lack of DNA leaves this call unchecked. CDR1 KGHSH and CDR2 LQKENI come from the germline V gene. CDR3 size: 19 residues. CDR3 amino acids: CASSPITGTAQRGANVLTF. Together with reference TRBV18 and TRBJ2-6, the CDR3 gives the full variable domain: NAGVMQNPRHLVRRRGQEARLRCSPMKGHSHVYWYRQLPEEGLKFMVYLQKENIIDESGMPKERFSAEFPKEGPSILRIQQVVRGDSAAYFCASSPITGTAQRGANVLTFGAGSRLTVL.

Judged by frequency, this clonotype is medium-sized. CDR3 sequence reads: CAISDRTDTQYF. The J gene is TRBJ2-3, the V gene TRBV10-3. The CDR3 is 12 amino acids. Germline V gene lookup returns CDR1 ENHRY and CDR2 SYGVKD.

V usage is TRBV20-1 and J usage is TRBJ2-7; the D gene TCRdb calls, TRBD1, cannot be checked with no DNA. Germline CDR1 reads DFQATT; CDR2 reads SNEGSKA (reference sequence). The CDR3 consists of 12 residues. CDR3 in amino acids: CSATGTVGEQYF.

This chain links TRBV20-1 with TRBJ1-5; TCRdb proposes TRBD1, but this gene call is untestable without DNA. Germline V gene sequence: CDR1 DFQATT, CDR2 SNEGSKA (reference sequence). The CDR3 is 14 amino acids. CDR3: CSVRETGGNQPQHF.

V gene TRBV5-4 combines with J gene TRBJ2-1; TCRdb lists TRBD2, though no DNA is available to test this call. Germline CDR1 is SGHNT and CDR2 is YYREEE (reference sequence). The CDR3 covers 16 residues. The CDR3 reads CASSLVGLANYNEQFF.

The chain joins TRBV20-1 to TRBJ2-3. This CDR3 has 12 residues. Germline loops: CDR1 DFQATT, CDR2 SNEGSKA (reference sequence). CDR3 region: CSARDRPDTQYF.

The J gene is TRBJ2-5, the V gene TRBV15; the D call of TRBD1 rests on TCRdb alone, since no DNA is present to check it. Germline CDR1 LNHNV, CDR2 YYDKDF (reference sequence). There are 17 residues in the CDR3. The CDR3 sequence is CATSRELLDSWGETQYF.